This passage covers 31 T cell receptor beta chains from one sample sequenced in a study of cytomegalovirus exposure and HLA in healthy donors. PCR amplification relied on 60 Vbeta primers (plus 13 Jbeta primers). Generated by immunoSEQ multiplex PCR, the TCRdb table keeps only in-frame clones and is missing some. The repertoire has around 150,000 clones, over 75% of them found once; the top ten carry roughly 10%. What was sequenced was PBMCs. All receptors derive from a man in his late teens or twenties in good health and CMV-seropositive.

The chain combines TRBV9 with TRBJ1-2, with 9 nucleotides matching TRBD1. Germline CDR1 SGDLS, CDR2 YYNGEE. Trimming at V came to 0 bases and at J to 8 bases, leaving 8 bases not matched to a gene. This CDR3 has 15 residues. In DNA, the CDR3 is TGTGCCAGCAGCGTAGCGGGACAGGGAATAAGCGGCTACACCTTC. Its translation is CASSVAGQGISGYTF.

The genes are TRBV7-9 and TRBJ2-1, with 8 bases lining up with TRBD1. The trim removed 5 bases at V and 9 bases at J, leaving 6 bases unmatched. The CDR3 runs 13 residues. Germline CDR1 is SEHNR and CDR2 is FQNEAQ (reference sequence). CDR3 in amino acids: CASSDRGRGEQFF. CDR3 nucleotides: TGTGCCAGCAGCGACAGGGGAAGGGGTGAGCAGTTCTTC.

V and J are TRBV6-1 and TRBJ2-7; no reliable D call. V was pared by 1 base and J by 3 bases, with 22 bases between. Germline loops: CDR1 MNHNS, CDR2 SASEGT. This CDR3 region has 18 residues. Here the CDR3 reads CASSEGQLSPTVRYEQYF. CDR3 DNA: TGTGCCAGCAGTGAAGGCCAACTATCACCCACGGTCCGCTACGAGCAGTACTTC.

This clone was recorded a few times. V is TRBV7-6 and J is TRBJ2-1; D uncertain. There are 13 residues in the CDR3. Germline V CDR1 and CDR2: SGHVS, FNYEAQ. V was pared by 5 bases and J by 8 bases, with 13 bases between. The CDR3 DNA is TGTGCCAGCAGCAACCTACGAACCCATGAGCAGTTCTTC. This sequence encodes CASSNLRTHEQFF.

This rearrangement joins TRBV6-4 to TRBJ2-3, with 8 positions matching TRBD2. Germline assignment: CDR1 MRHNA and CDR2 SNTAGT. The CDR3 has 14 amino acids. V dropped 5 bases and J dropped 6; count of bases not matched to a gene: 7. The CDR3 sequence is CASSLSGDLDTQYF. The CDR3 nucleotides read TGTGCCAGCAGTCTTAGCGGGGACCTGGATACGCAGTATTTT.

The CDR3 spells CASTTIEANYGYTF. The CDR3 coding sequence is TGTGCCAGCACCACCATAGAGGCTAACTATGGCTACACCTTC. The rearrangement joins TRBV6-5 to TRBJ1-2, with no clear D. The CDR3 has 14 amino acids. The germline V and J ends were trimmed by 7 bases and 0 bases, with 12 bases remaining between them. Per the germline V gene, CDR1 is MNHEY and CDR2 is SVGAGI.

On this clone: This sample includes further DNA sequences coding for the same CDR3. The chain recombines TRBV30 with TRBJ1-1; weak D call: TRBD1 (5 bases). Germline lookup yields CDR1 GTSNPN and CDR2 SVGIG (reference sequence). V lost 0 bases and J 1 base, leaving 6 bases between the germline ends. The CDR3 sequence is 13 residues long. CDR3 protein: CAWSVRGNTEAFF. The CDR3 DNA reads as TGTGCCTGGAGTGTAAGGGGGAACACTGAAGCTTTCTTT.

The chain uses TRBV18 and TRBJ2-5; D is perhaps TRBD2 (5 bases). The CDR3 totals 12 residues. CDR1 KGHSH and CDR2 LQKENI come from the germline V gene. V was cut by 0 bases and J by 11 bases, with 10 bases left in between. This chain's CDR3 is CASSPPGGEQYF. In DNA, the CDR3 is TGTGCCAGCTCACCACCAGGTGGGGAGCAGTACTTC.

The rearrangement links TRBV30 to TRBJ1-2; unclear D gene. The V end was cut by 4 bases, the J end by 0 bases, with 18 bases between. CDR1 is GTSNPN and CDR2 is SVGIG in the germline V gene (reference sequence). This CDR3 spans 16 amino acids. In DNA, the CDR3 is TGTGCCTGGATGTCCGGACTGGAAGATCCTAACTATGGCTACACCTTC. As protein: CAWMSGLEDPNYGYTF.

The chain recombines TRBV27 with TRBJ2-7; 9 bases line up with TRBD2. V shed 0 bases, J shed 2 bases, and the junction held 17 bases outside the gene matches. This CDR3 is built from 20 residues. Per the germline V gene, CDR1 is MNHEY and CDR2 is SMNVEV (reference sequence). The CDR3 DNA reads as TGTGCCAGCAGTTTATCTTGGGCGACGGGGGCCAGCGGGGGGACCTACGAGCAGTACTTC. It is translated as CASSLSWATGASGGTYEQYF.

This chain uses TRBV7-9 with TRBJ1-3; no reliable D call. CDR3 length equals 14 residues. Deletions cut 2 bases from V and 4 bases from J, with 9 bases between. Germline CDR1 is SEHNR and CDR2 is FQNEAQ (reference sequence). In nucleotides, the CDR3 is TGTGCCAGCAGCTTACCGGGTCCCGGAAACACCATATATTTT. It is translated as CASSLPGPGNTIYF.

The chain has TRBV5-1 and TRBJ1-5; weak D call: TRBD1 (5 bases). This CDR3 contains 14 residues. Germline assignment: CDR1 SGHRS and CDR2 YFSETQ. The V gene lost 0 bases and the J gene lost 6 bases, with 10 bases spanning the gap. The CDR3 DNA sequence: TGCGCCAGCAGCTTGGCCTTAGGGGCTCAGCCCCAGCATTTT. This gives the protein CASSLALGAQPQHF.

This CDR3 is CASSLGGGTGANVLTF. The CDR3 DNA reads as TGTGCCAGCAGCTTAGGCGGGGGAACTGGGGCCAACGTCCTGACTTTC. V is TRBV7-2 and J is TRBJ2-6, with 7 bases that match TRBD2. Trimming took 1 base from V and 2 from J; bases not matched to a gene: 2. CDR1 SGHTA and CDR2 FQGNSA come from the germline V gene. The CDR3 sequence is 16 residues long.

J is TRBJ2-5 and V is TRBV6-1; a weak D match, TRBD1 (6 bases). Deletions cut 6 bases from V and 9 bases from J, with 14 bases between. The CDR3 totals 12 residues. Germline CDR1 reads MNHNS; CDR2 reads SASEGT. The CDR3 bases are TGTGCCAGCAGACAGGGTTTTGGGGCCCAGTACTTC. It is translated as CASRQGFGAQYF.

This chain links TRBV5-1 with TRBJ2-3; 9 positions agree with TRBD2. V lost 6 bases, J lost 2 bases, and 4 bases stayed unmatched. The length of the CDR3 is 14 residues. The V gene's germline CDR1 is SGHRS and CDR2 YFSETQ. CDR3 in amino acids: CASTGTSHTDTQYF. The CDR3 coding sequence is TGCGCCAGCACCGGGACTAGCCACACAGATACGCAGTATTTT.

This clone was seen a handful of times. At one of its ends the junction is not consistent with the germline gene, which may arise from a read error. The chain links TRBV7-9 to TRBJ2-1, with 9 bases aligning to TRBD1. The CDR3 spans 13 residues. Germline CDR1 reads SEHNR; CDR2 reads FQNEAQ (reference sequence). The CDR3 DNA reads as TGTGCCAGCAGCTTAGCTAGTACAGGGGGCTCGCTCTTC. Protein sequence: CASSLASTGGSLF.

The rearrangement uses TRBV6-6 and TRBJ1-1, with TRBD1 as a possible D gene (6 bases). The CDR3 consists of 15 residues. CDR1 and CDR2 (germline): MNHNY, SVGAGI (reference sequence). Trimming removed 6 bases from V and 7 bases from J, with 21 bases in between. The CDR3 nucleotides are TGTGCCAGCAGCCATTTGGGGACAAAGCGAGATGAAGCTTTCTTT. Amino acid sequence: CASSHLGTKRDEAFF.

The genes are TRBV12-5 and TRBJ2-1; 9 bases are a match to TRBD1. With V trimmed by 0 bases and J by 7 bases, 13 bases remained unmatched. The CDR3 runs 18 residues. CDR1 is LGHNT and CDR2 is FRNRAP in the germline V gene. CDR3 sequence reads: CASGLVTKTGTGRNEQFF. In DNA, the CDR3 is TGTGCTAGTGGTTTGGTCACAAAAACCGGGACAGGGAGGAATGAGCAGTTCTTC.

The genes are TRBV10-3 and TRBJ1-4; 8 bases align to TRBD1. The germline V gene encodes CDR1 ENHRY and CDR2 SYGVKD. The CDR3 contains 14 residues. Trimming removed 6 bases from V and 3 bases from J; junction bases left unmatched: 3. Written as DNA, the CDR3 is TGTGCCATCAGAGGACAGGGACCTAATGAAAAACTGTTTTTT. Protein product: CAIRGQGPNEKLFF.

The sample holds one count of this clone. The chain employs TRBV4-3 and TRBJ2-6, with 13 nucleotides matching TRBD2. The CDR3 contains 19 residues. V was clipped by 5 bases and J by 4 bases; unmatched bases: 11. Germline-derived CDR1 and CDR2 are LGHNA and YSLEER. Here the CDR3 DNA reads TGCGCCAGCAGCGGTACTAGCGGGGGGGCAGCGAGGGGGGCCAACGTCCTGACTTTC. Protein product: CASSGTSGGAARGANVLTF.

The chain couples TRBV7-9 to TRBJ2-5, with 10 positions matching TRBD2. Germline values: CDR1 SEHNR, CDR2 FQNEAQ (reference sequence). The CDR3 runs 16 residues. With 1 base clipped from V and 1 base from J, the junction kept 3 bases outside the gene matches. CDR3 amino acids: CASSLVLAGSQETQYF. CDR3 bases: TGTGCCAGCAGCTTAGTACTAGCGGGGTCCCAAGAGACCCAGTACTTC.

A note on this clone: Germline and junction disagree at one end, which may indicate a read error. This sequence joins TRBV4-3 and TRBJ1-1; D perhaps matches TRBD1 (5 bases). The CDR3 sequence is 17 residues long. Germline lookup yields CDR1 LGHNA and CDR2 YSLEER. The CDR3 DNA reads as TGCGCCAGCAGAGCCCCAAAGGGCGACAGACAGAACAGTGAAGCTTTCTTT. Protein: CASRAPKGDRQNSEAFF.

A few counts support this clone. This rearrangement joins TRBV5-1 to TRBJ1-1; D might be TRBD1 (5 bases). This CDR3 is built from 13 residues. Trimming took off 4 bases at V and 6 bases at J, with 13 bases between the two ends. From germline, CDR1 is SGHRS and CDR2 YFSETQ. CDR3 DNA sequence: TGCGCCAGCAGCATAGGGGAACTTGCTGAAGCTTTCTTT. Translating gives CASSIGELAEAFF.

This chain links TRBV18 with TRBJ1-1, with D tentatively TRBD1 (6 bases). Between the trimmed V and J ends, which lost 3 bases and 8 bases, there was a span of 13 bases. Germline CDR1 and CDR2: KGHSH and LQKENI. The CDR3 loop spans 13 amino acids. The CDR3 loop reads CASSPNQGQEAFF. The CDR3, as DNA: TGTGCCAGCTCACCGAATCAAGGACAGGAAGCTTTCTTT.

V and J are TRBV30 and TRBJ1-1, with TRBD1 matching 9 bases. This CDR3 has 12 residues. J lost 8 bases, V lost 4 bases, and 5 bases had no gene match. CDR1 GTSNPN and CDR2 SVGIG come from the germline V gene (reference sequence). CDR3 DNA sequence: TGTGCCTGGAACCCGACAGGGGGAGAAGCTTTCTTT. It translates to CAWNPTGGEAFF.

The chain carries TRBV30 and TRBJ2-1; D unresolved. Trimming stripped 3 bases from V and 7 bases from J, with 7 bases between. Germline lookup yields CDR1 GTSNPN and CDR2 SVGIG (reference sequence). The CDR3 is 11 residues long. The CDR3: CAWRFINEQFF. Written as DNA, the CDR3 is TGTGCCTGGAGGTTTATTAATGAGCAGTTCTTC.

The chain combines TRBV19 with TRBJ2-2, with D perhaps TRBD1 (6 bases). The CDR3 covers 13 residues. Trimming shortened V by 10 bases and J by 1 base, and 10 bases separated the two germline ends. CDR1 is LNHDA and CDR2 is SQIVND in the germline V gene (reference sequence). The CDR3, as DNA: TGTGCCACTGGGACATTGAACACCGGGGAGCTGTTTTTT. This sequence encodes CATGTLNTGELFF. The full variable domain, with the rest looked up from reference TRBV19 and TRBJ2-2, is DGGITQSPKYLFRKEGQNVTLSCEQNLNHDAMYWYRQDPGQGLRLIYYSQIVNDFQKGDIAEGYSVSREKKESFPLTVTSAQKNPTAFYLCATGTLNTGELFFGEGSRLTVL.

This rearrangement joins TRBV6-1 to TRBJ1-5, with D unresolved. Germline V lookup: CDR1 MNHNS, CDR2 SASEGT. The CDR3 has 13 amino acids. With 7 bases removed from V and 2 bases from J, the gap between germline ends came to 9 bases. CDR3 residues: CASIRSGNQPQHF. Written as DNA, the CDR3 is TGTGCCAGCATTCGATCGGGCAATCAGCCCCAGCATTTT.

This sequence joins TRBV5-1 and TRBJ1-5; 8 positions match TRBD1. Losses at the gene ends were 4 bases for V and 0 bases for J; bases not matched to a gene: 12. CDR3 length equals 18 residues. Germline V CDR1 and CDR2: SGHRS, YFSETQ. In nucleotides, the CDR3 is TGCGCCAGCAGCCCCGGTAAGGTACAGGGGGATAGCAATCAGCCCCAGCATTTT. Amino acids: CASSPGKVQGDSNQPQHF.

J is TRBJ2-3 and V is TRBV5-1, with TRBD1 identical over 10 bases. From germline, CDR1 is SGHRS and CDR2 YFSETQ. After removal of 6 bases from V and 6 bases from J, the junction contained 7 bases not matched to a gene. The CDR3 has 14 amino acids. CDR3 sequence reads: CASNPTGGSDTQYF. For the CDR3, the DNA is TGCGCCAGCAACCCGACAGGGGGCTCGGATACGCAGTATTTT. The variable domain in full, completed from reference TRBV5-1 and TRBJ2-3, reads KAGVTQTPRYLIKTRGQQVTLSCSPISGHRSVSWYQQTPGQGLQFLFEYFSETQRNKGNFPGRFSGRQFSNSRSEMNVSTLELGDSALYLCASNPTGGSDTQYFGPGTRLTVL.

The table lists this clone with a count of one. The chain joins TRBV19 to TRBJ1-4, with TRBD1 identical over 10 bases. The CDR3 loop spans 17 amino acids. The junction had 9 bases not matched to a gene; V was cut back by 8 bases and J by 0 bases. Germline loops: CDR1 LNHDA, CDR2 SQIVND (reference sequence). The CDR3 protein is CASSDPGQGTTNEKLFF. The CDR3 DNA sequence: TGTGCCAGTTCGGATCCGGGACAGGGGACAACTAATGAAAAACTGTTTTTT.